Listed here is a single TCR beta chain. This specimen comes from a study of blood T cell repertoires in COVID-19. About the research overall: T cells, B-cell-depleted T cells, or PBMCs provided the cDNA or gDNA that served as material.

Method: immunoSEQ multiplex PCR; TCRdb's copy keeps in-frame clones and lacks some. Of approximately 300,000 clones listed, more than 75% were seen once; the top ten hold around 1.6%. This CDR3 spans 15 amino acids. The V segment lost 4 bases and the J segment 3 bases; nucleotides outside the gene matches: 7. Germline CDR1 reads MNHNY; CDR2 reads SVGAGI (reference sequence). Sequenced input: peripheral blood. The rearrangement links TRBV6-6 to TRBJ2-7, with 9 bases that match TRBD1. The receptor's source is a woman aged 45-60 years with acute or convalescent COVID-19. The CDR3 is CASSFTGGTYYEQYF. CDR3 coding DNA: TGTGCCAGCAGTTTCACAGGGGGCACCTACTACGAGCAGTACTTC.